Listed here are 11 T cell receptor beta chains from one sample, sequenced in a study of T cells in Graves' hyperthyroidism and ophthalmopathy. What was amplified from RNA transcripts were TCR beta CDR3 regions. The HTBI primer set was used in a first-round RT-PCR of the TCR CDR3. In TCRdb, the multiplex PCR reads were re-called with MiXCR into one record per CDR3 protein. The sample consists of about 370,000 distinct CDR3 sequences, approximately 16% of them appearing once. The specimen sequenced was blood. The receptors were sampled from a woman in her sixties or seventies with Graves' ophthalmopathy.

This clonotype was found many times. This sequence joins TRBV6-1 and TRBJ2-7; the D gene is possibly TRBD2 (6 bases). CDR1 and CDR2 (germline): MNHNS, SASEGT. The CDR3 totals 12 residues. The V gene lost 8 bases and the J gene lost 0 bases, with 8 bases spanning the gap. The CDR3 bases are TGTGCCAGCCGGGAGACCTCCTACGAGCAGTACTTC. The encoded protein is CASRETSYEQYF.

This clonotype was detected a few times. In nucleotides, the CDR3 is TGCAGTGAACTATTCCTGGGTGAGCAGTTCTTC. Translating gives CSELFLGEQFF. V and J are TRBV20-1 and TRBJ2-1; D is unclear. The CDR3 extends over 11 amino acids. Germline V gene sequence: CDR1 DFQATT, CDR2 SNEGSKA (reference sequence). Trimming removed 7 bases from V and 9 bases from J, with 13 bases in between.

This clonotype was detected many times. The rearrangement uses TRBV20-1 and TRBJ2-7; 8 nucleotides line up with TRBD2. Germline V gives CDR1 DFQATT, CDR2 SNEGSKA (reference sequence). CDR3 size: 14 residues. Germline trimming cut 1 base from V and 3 bases from J; bases unmatched to any gene: 5. The CDR3 coding sequence is TGCAGTGCTAGAGCAACTAGCGGCATCTACGAGCAGTACTTC. This sequence encodes CSARATSGIYEQYF.

A word on this clonotype: This clone may be a read error of a much larger clone one base away. The V gene is TRBV7-3, the J gene TRBJ1-6; 7 bases agree with TRBD1. From germline, CDR1 is SGHTA and CDR2 FQGTGA. This CDR3 has 13 residues. The CDR3 coding sequence is TGTGCCAACAGCGGGACAGCGAATTCACCCCTCCACTTT. Translated: CANSGTANSPLHF.

With regard to this clonotype: Given a much more abundant clone one base away, this may be a read error. The chain joins TRBV3-1 to TRBJ1-2, with TRBD1 matching over 7 bases. Germline values: CDR1 LGHDT, CDR2 YNNKEL (reference sequence). CDR3 length: 14 residues. The trim removed 4 bases at V and 0 bases at J, leaving 2 bases unmatched. The CDR3 reads CASSRDRANYGYTF. In DNA form, the CDR3 reads TGTGCCAGCAGCCGGGACAGAGCTAACTATGGCTACACCTTC. Filled out from reference TRBV3-1 and TRBJ1-2, the complete variable domain reads DTAVSQTPKYLVTQMGNDKSIKCEQNLGHDTMYWYKQDSKKFLKIMFSYNNKELIINETVPNRFSPKSPDKAHLNLHINSLELGDSAVYFCASSRDRANYGYTFGSGTRLTVV.

There are many counts of this clonotype. The chain has TRBV2 and TRBJ2-2; TRBD2 matches 7 bases. This CDR3 region has 15 residues. With 3 bases clipped from V and 6 bases from J, the junction kept 7 bases outside the gene matches. CDR1 is SNHLY, CDR2 FYNNEI, per germline. CDR3 DNA sequence: TGTGCCAGCAGTGAGGGGACTACCCGGGCCGGGGAGCTGTTTTTT. It translates to CASSEGTTRAGELFF.

There are many counts of this clonotype. The rearrangement joins TRBV20-1 to TRBJ2-7, with 7 bases matching TRBD1. The junction had 11 bases not matched to a gene; V was cut back by 2 bases and J by 1 base. The CDR3 runs 16 residues. Germline lookup yields CDR1 DFQATT and CDR2 SNEGSKA (reference sequence). CDR3 nucleotides: TGCAGTGCTAGAACTAGGTCCGGGACAGCTTCCTACGAGCAGTACTTC. Amino acids: CSARTRSGTASYEQYF.

The table lists this clonotype with a few counts. The rearrangement links TRBV15 to TRBJ2-4; 8 positions match TRBD2. The V gene end was trimmed by 0 bases and the J gene end by 7 bases; junction bases not matched to a gene: 5. Germline V gene sequence: CDR1 LNHNV, CDR2 YYDKDF (reference sequence). The CDR3 covers 15 residues. CDR3 DNA: TGTGCCACCAGCAGAGACCCGGGAGGGCCGAACATTCAGTACTTC. Translation: CATSRDPGGPNIQYF.

This clonotype was observed at least ten times. J is TRBJ2-7 and V is TRBV6-1, with D tentatively TRBD1 or TRBD2 (6 bases each). The CDR3 runs to 15 residues. The germline CDR1 and CDR2 sequences are MNHNS and SASEGT. Trimming stripped 4 bases from V and 0 bases from J, with 13 bases between. The CDR3 here is CASSARGRHSYEQYF. CDR3 in DNA: TGTGCCAGCAGTGCTCGGGGGCGTCACTCCTACGAGCAGTACTTC.

A note on this clonotype: Likely a read error: the CDR3 ends without its conserved phenylalanine or tryptophan. V usage is TRBV5-4 and J usage is TRBJ1-1, with a tentative D call TRBD1 (5 bases). CDR1 is SGHNT, CDR2 YYREEE, per germline (reference sequence). With 1 base removed from V and 6 bases from J, the gap between germline ends came to 10 bases. The CDR3 loop spans 13 amino acids. The CDR3 loop reads CASSLWGGAEAFL. CDR3 DNA sequence: TGTGCCAGCAGCTTGTGGGGGGGGGCTGAAGCTTTCCTT.

This rearrangement joins TRBV27 to TRBJ2-2; D tentatively fits TRBD1 or TRBD2 (6 bases each). This CDR3 comprises 18 residues. V shed 5 bases and J shed 4 bases, with 23 bases lying between them. Germline V gene data show CDR1 as MNHEY and CDR2 as SMNVEV (reference sequence). The CDR3 DNA reads as TGTGCCAGCAGTGACAGGCGGCCGGGGCTGGGGGGCACCGGGGAGCTGTTTTTT. Its translation: CASSDRRPGLGGTGELFF.